This T cell receptor beta chain appears in the sequencing data of a study of T cell clones after liver transplantation. Sequencing was performed with immunoSEQ multiplex PCR; in TCRdb, only in-frame clones are kept and a portion is missing. The sample holds 75,000 to 100,000 clones, roughly 82% seen once. From germline, CDR1 is SGHRS and CDR2 YFSETQ. The germline V and J ends were trimmed by 4 bases and 0 bases, with 13 bases remaining between them. CDR3 size: 15 residues. This receptor was obtained from a human patient who received a liver transplant. T cells may partly derive from the graft donor. The sequences come from CD4+ T cells from blood, collected around 42 months after liver transplant. V is TRBV5-1 and J is TRBJ1-2; D gene ambiguous. The CDR3 DNA is TGCGCCAGCAGCCGGGGAGGGTTAGCTAACTATGGCTACACCTTC. It translates to CASSRGGLANYGYTF. Supplemented by reference TRBV5-1 and TRBJ1-2, the full variable domain reads KAGVTQTPRYLIKTRGQQVTLSCSPISGHRSVSWYQQTPGQGLQFLFEYFSETQRNKGNFPGRFSGRQFSNSRSEMNVSTLELGDSALYLCASSRGGLANYGYTFGSGTRLTVV.